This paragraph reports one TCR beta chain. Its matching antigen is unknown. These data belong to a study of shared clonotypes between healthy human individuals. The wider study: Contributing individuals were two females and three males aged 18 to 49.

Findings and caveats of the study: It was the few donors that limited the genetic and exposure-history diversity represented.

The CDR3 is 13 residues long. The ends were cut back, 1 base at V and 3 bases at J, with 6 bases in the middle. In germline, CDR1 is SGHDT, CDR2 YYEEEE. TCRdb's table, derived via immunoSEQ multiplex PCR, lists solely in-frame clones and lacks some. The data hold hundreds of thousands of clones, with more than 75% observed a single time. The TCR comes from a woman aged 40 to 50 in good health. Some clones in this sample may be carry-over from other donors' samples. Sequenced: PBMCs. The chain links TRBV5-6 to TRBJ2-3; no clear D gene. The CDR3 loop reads CASSLYETDTQYF. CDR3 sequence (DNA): TGTGCCAGCAGCTTGTACGAAACAGATACGCAGTATTTT.